Listed below are T cell receptor beta chains from one sample, sequenced in a study of blood T cell repertoires in COVID-19. Clones were sequenced by immunoSEQ multiplex PCR, and TCRdb holds only the in-frame ones, with some missing. The table shows some 120,000 clones, with around 83% occurring only once. Sequences were obtained from peripheral blood. The receptor source for this set is a man older than 75 with active or convalescent COVID-19. The CDR3 runs from the conserved cysteine through the conserved F or W. The order of the fields is clone size, D gene, V gene, J gene, CDR3 DNA, CDR3 protein. The D gene is left open where the match is weak. Clone size is stated in some rows and not others, as once, few, many or a class when expanded.

>.|.|TRBV27|TRBJ2-7
TGTGCCAGCCTCAAAACCGGGACAAACAACGAGCAGTACTTC
CASLKTGTNNEQYF
>.|.|TRBV28|TRBJ1-5
TGTGCCAGCAGCCTTAACCTCGAGAATCAGCCCCAGCATTTT
CASSLNLENQPQHF
>.|TRBD2|TRBV5-4|TRBJ2-3
TGTGCCAGCAAAAGGGGCTACCAGACTAGCGGAGATACGCAGTATTTT
CASKRGYQTSGDTQYF
>few|TRBD2|TRBV18|TRBJ2-1
TGTGCCAGCTCACCCACAGCTAGCGGCAATGAGCAGTTCTTC
CASSPTASGNEQFF
>.|TRBD1|TRBV29-1|TRBJ2-5
TGCAGCGCAGGGACAGTACAAGAGACCCAGTACTTC
CSAGTVQETQYF
>once|.|TRBV19|TRBJ2-7
TGTGCCAGTAGGGAGGCAGGAGCCTACGAGCAGTACTTC
CASREAGAYEQYF
>.|.|TRBV6-5|TRBJ2-2
TGTGCCAGCAGTTACTCCTTCCTGTTTTACACCGGGGAGCTGTTTTTT
CASSYSFLFYTGELFF
>few|TRBD1|TRBV6-5|TRBJ1-2
TGTGCCAGCAGTCAACTGACAGGGCTCTATGGCTACACCTTC
CASSQLTGLYGYTF
>.|TRBD1|TRBV5-1|TRBJ2-7
TGCGCCAGCAGCCCAGGACAGGGGGCTATCGACGAGCAGTACTTC
CASSPGQGAIDEQYF
>.|TRBD1|TRBV6-1|TRBJ1-1
TGTGCCAGCAGTGAAGCGGGACAGCGCCTACCAGAAGCTTTCTTT
CASSEAGQRLPEAFF
>.|TRBD1|TRBV18|TRBJ2-7
TGTGCCAGCTCGGCCGGGACAGGGAGGGACGAGCAGTACTTC
CASSAGTGRDEQYF
>.|.|TRBV6-5|TRBJ2-1
TGTGCCAGCAGTTACTTTCTTGGGGACACCTACAATGAGCAGTTCTTC
CASSYFLGDTYNEQFF
>.|.|TRBV11-2|TRBJ1-4
TGTGCCAGCAGCCTGGGGGCGGCTAATGAAAAACTGTTTTTT
CASSLGAANEKLFF
>.|TRBD2|TRBV3-1/TRBV3-2|TRBJ2-3
TGTGCCAGCAGCCCTACTAGCGGGGGGGCGGATACGCAGTATTTT
CASSPTSGGADTQYF
>.|.|TRBV9|TRBJ2-3
TGTGCCAGCAGCGTGGGGGGGCCTCCAGATACGCAGTATTTT
CASSVGGPPDTQYF
>.|.|TRBV11-2|TRBJ1-5
TGTGCCAGCAGCTATGACAGTAGCAATCAGCCCCAGCATTTT
CASSYDSSNQPQHF
>once|.|TRBV5-1|TRBJ2-3
TGCGCCAGCAGCCTAGATAGCACAGATACGCAGTATTTT
CASSLDSTDTQYF
>.|TRBD2|TRBV7-3|TRBJ2-1
TGTGCCAGCAGCCTAGCGGATTACAATGAGCAGTTCTTC
CASSLADYNEQFF
>.|TRBD2|TRBV15|TRBJ2-1
TGTGCCACCAGCAGAGCCCTGACTAGCGGGGGATACAATGAGCAGTTCTTC
CATSRALTSGGYNEQFF
>.|.|TRBV6-1|TRBJ2-5
TGTGCCAGCAGTGAATCACCAGGGCGAGAGACCCAGTACTTC
CASSESPGRETQYF
>.|TRBD1|TRBV2|TRBJ1-1
TGTGCCAGCAGGGACAGGAACAGGGAGACTGAAGCTTTCTTT
CASRDRNRETEAFF
>.|.|TRBV20-1|TRBJ1-6
TGCAGTGCTAGTTCTGTTAGCTCCTATAATTCACCCCTCCACTTT
CSASSVSSYNSPLHF
>few|.|TRBV28|TRBJ1-1
TGTGCCAGCAGTAGGGGGGGGAACACTGAAGCTTTCTTT
CASSRGGNTEAFF
>.|TRBD2|TRBV5-1|TRBJ2-1
TGCGCCAGCAGCTTGGTTGTTAGCGGGGGAGGTGAGCAGTTCTTC
CASSLVVSGGGEQFF
>.|TRBD1|TRBV6-5|TRBJ1-5
TGTGCCAGCAGCGGGACAGGCAATCAGCCCCAGCATTTT
CASSGTGNQPQHF
>few|.|TRBV4-1|TRBJ2-3
TGCGCCAGCAGCCAAAGGGGGGATACGCAGTATTTT
CASSQRGDTQYF
>.|TRBD1|TRBV27|TRBJ2-7
TGTGCCAGCAGTTTCACAGGGGGTTACGAGCAGTACTTC
CASSFTGGYEQYF
>.|TRBD1|TRBV7-2|TRBJ2-3
TGTGCCAGCAGCTTAGGGGACAGGGATATCGGAGATACGCAGTATTTT
CASSLGDRDIGDTQYF
>once|.|TRBV5-8|TRBJ1-3
TGTGCCAGCAGCTTGGGAGGTGGAGGCCCCTCTGGAAACACCATATATTTT
CASSLGGGGPSGNTIYF
>.|.|TRBV7-8|TRBJ1-6
TGTGCCAGCAGCTTCGGGACACAATTATCACCCCTCCACTTT
CASSFGTQLSPLHF
>.|.|TRBV20-1|TRBJ2-7
TGCAGTGCTAGTCGACAGTCTCCCGGGCAGTACTTC
CSASRQSPGQYF
>.|.|TRBV19|TRBJ1-4
TGTGCCAGTAGTATTAATCTCGGGTCAACTAATGAAAAACTGTTTTTT
CASSINLGSTNEKLFF
>.|TRBD1|TRBV10-3|TRBJ1-1
TGTGCCATCAGAGGACAGGGTGGCACTGAAGCTTTCTTT
CAIRGQGGTEAFF
>.|.|TRBV11-3|TRBJ2-3
TGTGCCAGCAGCTTGGGGCGAGGGGGAAGCACAGATACGCAGTATTTT
CASSLGRGGSTDTQYF
>.|.|TRBV13|TRBJ2-7
TGTGCCAGCAGCCGCCGGGACACGTACTACGAGCAGTACTTC
CASSRRDTYYEQYF
>.|TRBD1|TRBV6-5|TRBJ2-1
TGTGCCAGCAGTTCCCTGGACAGGGAAAAGGAAAAAGAGCAGTTCTTC
CASSSLDREKEKEQFF
>.|TRBD1|TRBV6-5|TRBJ2-1
TGTGCCAGCAGTTACTCGACAGGGGGCAATGAGCAGTTCTTC
CASSYSTGGNEQFF
>.|.|TRBV9|TRBJ2-7
TGTGCCAGCAGCGTCGAGGCAGGGATAACCTACGAGCAGTACTTC
CASSVEAGITYEQYF
>.|TRBD2|TRBV6-5|TRBJ2-7
TGTGCCAGCAGTTTAGCGGGGGTCCTCTACGAGCAGTACTTC
CASSLAGVLYEQYF
>.|TRBD1|TRBV6-5|TRBJ2-3
TGTGCCAGCAGTTACGAACAGGGGGGTCTAGATACGCAGTATTTT
CASSYEQGGLDTQYF
>.|TRBD2|TRBV9|TRBJ2-5
TGTGCCAGCAGCTTAGGGACTAGCGGGGGGTATCAAGAGACCCAGTACTTC
CASSLGTSGGYQETQYF